A single T cell receptor beta chain is shown here with its context. The sample is drawn from a study of CD8 T cells in Susac syndrome. CDR1 is SGHRS, CDR2 YFSETQ, per germline. The germline V and J ends were trimmed by 0 bases and 7 bases, with 14 bases remaining between them. This CDR3 has 14 amino acids. An amount of RNA that ranged from roughly 0.5 to 1 ug was reverse transcribed with random hexamers. The authors amplified TCR beta CDR3 across 54 Vbeta and 13 Jbeta using immunoSEQ multiplex PCR. From the immunoSEQ multiplex PCR reads, TCRdb called clonotypes with MiXCR, one entry per CDR3 protein. The sample holds 250,000 to 300,000 distinct CDR3 sequences, 85% seen once. FACS was used to enrich TEMRA cells, whereas the CD8+ and CD4+ T cells were obtained by negative isolation.

The genes are TRBV5-1 and TRBJ2-7; D is possibly TRBD2 (5 bases). Sequencing was done on a sample of CD8+ T cells from PBMCs. The receptor was derived from a human donor with multiple sclerosis. The CDR3 reads CASSLGPDRGEQYF. The CDR3 DNA sequence: TGCGCCAGCAGCTTGGGACCAGATCGGGGTGAGCAGTACTTC.